This record covers a single T cell receptor beta chain. Sequencing relied on a cDNA template that was reverse transcribed from extracted RNA. Sequencing was performed with immunoSEQ multiplex PCR; in TCRdb, only in-frame clones are kept and a portion is missing. The sample lists some 110,000 clones; about 61% were seen once. Germline-derived CDR1 and CDR2 are MNHNS and SASEGT. The CDR3 loop spans 11 amino acids. The trim removed 9 bases at V and 7 bases at J, leaving 5 bases unmatched. These data originate in a study of CD8+ T cells in alopecia areata. Sequenced: CD4+ T cells sorted from blood. The genes are TRBV6-1 and TRBJ1-1, with 7 bases that match TRBD1. The TCR sequence derives from a human donor in good health. The CDR3 DNA reads TGTGCCAGTAGACAGGGAGATGAAGCTTTCTTT. This translates into CASRQGDEAFF.